This T cell receptor beta chain was identified in a study of patients and donors after allogeneic stem cell transplantation. TCRdb recomputed calls from the RT-PCR reads with MiXCR, one row per CDR3 protein. The table records under 200,000 distinct CDR3 sequences, 25% to 35% of them present only once. The CDR3 length is 14 residues. Germline CDR1 and CDR2: LGHNA and YSLEER. V dropped 4 bases and J dropped 2; count of bases not matched to a gene: 3. This chain joins TRBV4-3 and TRBJ2-7, with 9 nucleotides matching TRBD2. The origin of this receptor is a human donor who was either an allogeneic HSCT recipient or a stem cell or donor lymphocyte infusion donor (not recorded which). It is not recorded whose cells these are; they may come from a transplant donor. Sequenced input: blood, either unsorted or a sorted T cell fraction (not recorded which). The CDR3 region is CASSRAGGAYEQYF. The CDR3 nucleotides read TGCGCCAGCAGCCGAGCGGGAGGAGCCTACGAGCAGTACTTC.